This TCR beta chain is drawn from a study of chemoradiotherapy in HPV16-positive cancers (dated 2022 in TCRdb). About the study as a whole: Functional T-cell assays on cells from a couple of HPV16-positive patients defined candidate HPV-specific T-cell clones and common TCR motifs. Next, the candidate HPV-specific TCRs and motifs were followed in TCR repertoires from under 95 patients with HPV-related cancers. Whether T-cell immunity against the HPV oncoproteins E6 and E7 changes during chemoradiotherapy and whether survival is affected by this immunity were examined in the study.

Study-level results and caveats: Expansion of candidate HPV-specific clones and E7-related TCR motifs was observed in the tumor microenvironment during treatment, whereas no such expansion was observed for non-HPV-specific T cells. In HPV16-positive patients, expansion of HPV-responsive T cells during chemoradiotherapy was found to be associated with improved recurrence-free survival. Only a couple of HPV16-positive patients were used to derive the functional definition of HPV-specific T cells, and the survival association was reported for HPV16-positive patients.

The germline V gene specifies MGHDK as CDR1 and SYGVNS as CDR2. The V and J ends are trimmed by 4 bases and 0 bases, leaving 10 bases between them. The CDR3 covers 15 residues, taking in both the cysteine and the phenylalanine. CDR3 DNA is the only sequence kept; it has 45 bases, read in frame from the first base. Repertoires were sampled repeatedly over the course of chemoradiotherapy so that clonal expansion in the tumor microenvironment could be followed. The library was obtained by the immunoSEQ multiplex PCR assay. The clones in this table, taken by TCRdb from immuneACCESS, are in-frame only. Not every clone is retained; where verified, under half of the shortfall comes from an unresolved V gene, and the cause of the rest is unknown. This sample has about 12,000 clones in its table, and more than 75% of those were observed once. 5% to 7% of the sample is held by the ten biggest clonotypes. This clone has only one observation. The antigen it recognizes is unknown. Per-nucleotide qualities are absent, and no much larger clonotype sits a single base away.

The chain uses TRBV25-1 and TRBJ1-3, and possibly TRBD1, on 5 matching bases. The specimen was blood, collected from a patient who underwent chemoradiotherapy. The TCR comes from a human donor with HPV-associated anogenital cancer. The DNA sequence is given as TGTGCCAGCAGTGCCACAGGAGTCTCTGGAAACACCATATATTTT. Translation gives CASSATGVSGNTIYF.